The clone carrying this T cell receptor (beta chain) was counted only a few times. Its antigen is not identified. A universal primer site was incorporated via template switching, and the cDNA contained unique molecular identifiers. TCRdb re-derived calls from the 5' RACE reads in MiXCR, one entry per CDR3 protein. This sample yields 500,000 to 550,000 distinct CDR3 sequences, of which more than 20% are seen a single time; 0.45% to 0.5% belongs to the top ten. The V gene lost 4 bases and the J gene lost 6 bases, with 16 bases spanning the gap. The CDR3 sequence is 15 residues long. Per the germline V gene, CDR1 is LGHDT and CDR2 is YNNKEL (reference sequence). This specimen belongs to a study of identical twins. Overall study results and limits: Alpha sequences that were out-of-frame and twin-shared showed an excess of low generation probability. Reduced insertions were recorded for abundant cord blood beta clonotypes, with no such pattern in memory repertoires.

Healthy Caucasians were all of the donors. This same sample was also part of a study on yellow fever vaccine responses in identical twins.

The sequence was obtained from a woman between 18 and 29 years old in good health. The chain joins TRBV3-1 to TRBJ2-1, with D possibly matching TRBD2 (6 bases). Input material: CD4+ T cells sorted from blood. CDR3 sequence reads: CASSPPEGGINEQFF. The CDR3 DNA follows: TGTGCCAGCAGCCCCCCCGAGGGAGGCATCAATGAGCAGTTCTTC.